This T cell receptor (beta chain) originates from a study of cytomegalovirus exposure and HLA in healthy donors. The PCR ran on 60 Vbeta and 13 Jbeta primers. Sequenced by immunoSEQ multiplex PCR; TCRdb stores in-frame clones only, minus some. The sample has 85,000 to 100,000 clones, approximately 80% seen once. Germline V CDR1 and CDR2: SGHTA, FQGNSA. Trimming took 4 bases from V and 4 from J; bases not matched to a gene: 17. This CDR3 contains 19 residues. In its sample, this clone was seen once. Its antigen is as yet unknown. The study, taken as a whole, reports: Within a later analysis, the majority of CMV-associated TCR beta chains appeared HLA-restricted.

Sequencing was performed on PBMCs. The chain employs TRBV7-2 and TRBJ1-1, with 11 bases matching TRBD1. The receptor's source is a woman in her thirties or forties in good health and CMV-seronegative. CDR3 sequence (DNA): TGTGCCAGCAGCTACGAGACGCTCCGGGACAGGGGGGGTCGCACTGAAGCTTTCTTT. Translation gives CASSYETLRDRGGRTEAFF.